Listed below are T cell receptor beta chains from one sample, sequenced in a study of PD-L1 blockade in urothelial cancer. Sequenced by immunoSEQ multiplex PCR; TCRdb stores in-frame clones only, minus some. The data hold about 81,000 clones, with 80% to 90% observed a single time. The source material was PBMCs, sampled around atezolizumab (anti-PD-L1) treatment. These receptor sequences come from an elderly woman with urothelial cancer. The CDR3 runs from the conserved cysteine through the conserved F or W. A D gene is named only where the DNA matches it firmly. Size is omitted from some rows. Given values are once, few, many or a class for expanded clones.

TRBV7-6	TRBJ2-7	TRBD1	-	CASSLVVGQAAEQYF	TGTGCCAGCAGCTTAGTAGTGGGACAGGCAGCCGAGCAGTACTTC
TRBV18	TRBJ2-7	TRBD2	few	CASSPPLAGAYEQYF	TGTGCCAGCTCACCACCTCTAGCGGGAGCCTACGAGCAGTACTTC
TRBV9	TRBJ2-1	TRBD2	once	CASSAPLAGGSNEQFF	TGTGCCAGCAGCGCCCCTCTAGCGGGAGGGTCGAATGAGCAGTTCTTC
TRBV2	TRBJ1-5	-	medium-sized	CASSDWGRNQPQHF	TGTGCCAGCAGTGATTGGGGCCGCAATCAGCCCCAGCATTTT
TRBV20-1	TRBJ2-7	-	-	CSASRVYEQYF	TGCAGTGCTAGCAGGGTCTACGAGCAGTACTTC
TRBV5-6	TRBJ1-5	TRBD1	-	CASSVRTGNQPQHF	TGTGCCAGCAGCGTCCGGACAGGGAATCAGCCCCAGCATTTT
TRBV5-6	TRBJ2-3	TRBD2	-	CASIPTLADVPDTQYF	TGTGCCAGCATCCCAACTCTAGCGGACGTTCCAGATACGCAGTATTTT
TRBV5-1	TRBJ1-2	-	-	CASTAPPGGGYTF	TGCGCCAGCACAGCCCCGCCCGGAGGAGGCTACACCTTC
TRBV10-3	TRBJ2-1	-	-	CAISEANEQFF	TGTGCCATCAGTGAAGCGAATGAGCAGTTCTTC
TRBV15	TRBJ1-4	-	-	CATSRGQGFEKLFF	TGTGCCACCAGCAGAGGCCAGGGGTTTGAAAAACTGTTTTTT
TRBV5-4	TRBJ2-3	TRBD2	once	CASSPRTRTYTDTQYF	TGTGCCAGCAGCCCCCGGACTAGGACTTACACAGATACGCAGTATTTT
TRBV27	TRBJ2-2	-	-	CASSFWQNTGELFF	TGTGCCAGCAGTTTTTGGCAGAACACCGGGGAGCTGTTTTTT
TRBV6-4	TRBJ2-6	-	-	CASSLISGANVLTF	TGTGCCAGCAGTCTTATCTCTGGGGCCAACGTCCTGACTTTC
TRBV19	TRBJ1-2	TRBD1	once	CASSPTSGQPRPYGYTF	TGTGCCAGTAGTCCCACTTCGGGACAGCCGAGACCGTATGGCTACACCTTC
TRBV5-1	TRBJ1-1	-	-	CASSFGGSVTEAFF	TGCGCCAGCAGCTTTGGAGGTTCGGTTACTGAAGCTTTCTTT
TRBV5-5	TRBJ1-1	-	-	CASSLESWRGGTEAFF	TGTGCCAGCAGCTTGGAGTCGTGGAGGGGTGGCACTGAAGCTTTCTTT
TRBV28	TRBJ2-4	-	-	CASSFPGLAKNIQYF	TGTGCCAGCAGTTTTCCGGGACTAGCCAAAAACATTCAGTACTTC
TRBV7-9	TRBJ2-1	TRBD2	-	CASSPRTSGSNEQFF	TGTGCCAGCAGCCCCCGGACTAGCGGGAGCAATGAGCAGTTCTTC
TRBV5-1	TRBJ2-1	TRBD2	-	CASSLGVGRVQNEQFF	TGCGCCAGCAGCTTGGGAGTCGGGAGGGTACAGAATGAGCAGTTCTTC
TRBV18	TRBJ2-7	-	once	CASSPAFAGSLHEQYF	TGTGCCAGCTCACCAGCGTTCGCAGGGTCGCTGCACGAGCAGTACTTC
TRBV29-1	TRBJ1-4	TRBD1	-	CSVLTGGGLEKLFF	TGCAGCGTACTTACAGGGGGCGGATTAGAAAAACTGTTTTTT
TRBV5-1	TRBJ2-3	-	-	CASSFPSTDTQYF	TGCGCCAGCAGCTTCCCTAGCACAGATACGCAGTATTTT
TRBV19	TRBJ2-7	-	-	CASSPSTGTTYEQYF	TGTGCCAGTAGTCCTTCGACAGGAACGACCTACGAGCAGTACTTC
TRBV19	TRBJ2-7	-	-	CASRDTPGEMLYEQYF	TGTGCCAGTAGAGATACTCCCGGAGAGATGCTCTACGAGCAGTACTTC